The clone carrying this T cell receptor (beta chain) was detected only once. Primers for the PCR totalled 60 Vbeta and 13 Jbeta. Here immunoSEQ multiplex PCR was the method, and the copy in TCRdb shows in-frame clones only, minus some. The sample has hundreds of thousands of clones, 85% to 90% seen once. The data belong to a study of cytomegalovirus exposure and HLA in healthy donors. The CDR3 consists of 11 residues. Germline V CDR1 and CDR2: MNHNY, SVGAGI (reference sequence). Trimming left V 5 bases short and J 5 bases short, with 6 bases between. The chain couples TRBV6-6 to TRBJ2-5; D not certain. The clonotype was recovered from a woman aged 18-29 years in good health and CMV-seronegative. Sequencing input: PBMCs. Here the CDR3 DNA reads TGTGCCAGCAGTCTCGGGGAGACCCAGTACTTC. Amino acid sequence: CASSLGETQYF.